The next 30 T cell receptor beta chains were all read from a single sample in a study of regulatory T cells in long-lasting Graves disease. The time point here: newly diagnosed GD, antithyroid drugs for less than 3 months. PBMCs provided the RNA from which the TCR library was made. According to the study, TCR beta libraries were built with iRepertoire HTBI primers and CDR3-region Arm-PCR. From the multiplex PCR reads, TCRdb called clonotypes with MiXCR, one entry per CDR3 protein. The data contain some 400,000 distinct CDR3 sequences, 15% of them singletons. The sample was also reused in another study, on T cells in Graves' hyperthyroidism and ophthalmopathy.

This specimen was peripheral blood mononuclear cells (PBMCs), taken at new diagnosis, from a patient treated with antithyroid drugs. The receptors shown here come from a young woman with Graves disease.

This clonotype has a handful of counts. The CDR3 DNA is TGTGCCAGCAGCTTAAATGGGGGCGCGAACACCGGGGAGCTGTTTTTT. Translation gives CASSLNGGANTGELFF. The genes are TRBV7-3 and TRBJ2-2, with D possibly being TRBD1 (6 bases). Germline V gene sequence: CDR1 SGHTA, CDR2 FQGTGA. The germline V and J ends were trimmed by 1 base and 0 bases, with 9 bases remaining between them. The CDR3 contains 16 residues. The full variable domain, rest sourced from reference TRBV7-3 and TRBJ2-2, is GAGVSQTPSNKVTEKGKYVELRCDPISGHTALYWYRQSLGQGPEFLIYFQGTGAADDSGLPNDRFFAVRPEGSVSTLKIQRTERGDSAVYLCASSLNGGANTGELFFGEGSRLTVL.

The J gene is TRBJ2-5, the V gene TRBV19; D may correspond to TRBD1 or TRBD2 (5 bases each). There are 14 residues in the CDR3. The V end was cut by 8 bases, the J end by 1 base, with 14 bases between. The germline V gene has CDR1 LNHDA and CDR2 SQIVND (reference sequence). The CDR3, as DNA: TGTGCCAGTCAACCGGGACCTCTCCAAGAGACCCAGTACTTC. Translation: CASQPGPLQETQYF.

The chain links TRBV28 to TRBJ2-3; D is uncertain. The CDR3 sequence is 13 residues long. The V and J ends lost 6 bases and 5 bases respectively, with 12 bases between them. Germline V lookup: CDR1 MDHEN, CDR2 SYDVKM. The CDR3 coding sequence is TGTGCCAGCAGCTTAGAAATTAGAGATACGCAGTATTTT. Protein product: CASSLEIRDTQYF.

The V call is TRBV9, the J call TRBJ1-1, with D tentatively TRBD1 (5 bases). Looked up from germline, CDR1 is SGDLS and CDR2 is YYNGEE. This CDR3 is built from 14 residues. V gave up 0 bases and J gave up 3 bases, with 9 bases separating them. This chain's CDR3 is CASSVVDSHTEAFF. In DNA, the CDR3 is TGTGCCAGCAGCGTAGTAGACAGCCACACTGAAGCTTTCTTT.

This clonotype occurred many times. The chain uses TRBV20-1 and TRBJ2-3; D tentatively fits TRBD1 or TRBD2 (5 bases each). Germline-derived CDR1 and CDR2 are DFQATT and SNEGSKA (reference sequence). The CDR3 is 15 amino acids. V was cut by 0 bases and J by 1 base, with 11 bases left in between. Here the CDR3 reads CSARDLTGRTDTQYF. The CDR3 coding sequence is TGCAGTGCTAGAGATCTTACGGGACGCACAGATACGCAGTATTTT.

The gene calls are TRBV2 and TRBJ1-5; TRBD1 is a possible D gene (5 bases). V was shortened by 6 bases and J by 0 bases, with 15 bases between the two germline ends. The CDR3 spans 16 residues. In germline, CDR1 is SNHLY, CDR2 FYNNEI. The CDR3 is CASRLSGTFSNQPQHF. The CDR3 bases are TGTGCCAGCAGGCTATCCGGGACCTTTAGCAATCAGCCCCAGCATTTT.

This clonotype was found a few times. The V call is TRBV7-9, the J call TRBJ2-1; D not resolved. This CDR3 spans 11 amino acids. Per germline, CDR1 SEHNR and CDR2 FQNEAQ (reference sequence). The germline V and J ends were trimmed by 6 bases and 6 bases, with 6 bases remaining between them. In nucleotides, the CDR3 is TGTGCCAGCAGACTTGGCAATGAGCAGTTCTTC. As protein: CASRLGNEQFF.

Concerning this clonotype itself: A much more abundant neighbour one base away suggests this may be a read error. The chain combines TRBV6-1 with TRBJ2-1, with TRBD2 matching over 15 bases. The CDR3 spans 18 residues. The junction had 6 bases not matched to a gene; V was cut back by 6 bases and J by 0 bases. Germline V gives CDR1 MNHNS, CDR2 SASEGT. CDR3 in DNA: TGTGCCAGCAGGGGACTAGCGGGAGGCCCGAGCTCCTACAATGAGCAGTTCTTC. This translates into CASRGLAGGPSSYNEQFF.

This chain connects TRBV7-9 to TRBJ1-6; D call uncertain. The V end lost 4 bases, the J end lost 16 bases, and 14 bases lay between the germline ends. From germline, CDR1 is SEHNR and CDR2 FQNEAQ (reference sequence). This CDR3 comprises 12 residues. CDR3 in amino acids: CASSSPGIPLHF. The CDR3 region has the DNA TGTGCCAGCAGCTCACCCGGGATCCCTCTCCACTTT.

To note about this clonotype: This likely stems from a read error, as it lies one base from a far larger clone. This chain connects TRBV11-2 to TRBJ2-1; D is unclear. CDR3 length equals 12 residues. V lost 3 bases to trimming and J lost 13 bases, with 13 bases between them. Germline V gene lookup returns CDR1 SGHAT and CDR2 FQNNGV. The CDR3 spells CASSLSVETQFF. CDR3 DNA sequence: TGTGCCAGCAGCTTGTCCGTGGAGACCCAGTTCTTC.

The genes are TRBV27 and TRBJ2-6; D is possibly TRBD2 (7 bases). Germline-derived CDR1 and CDR2 are MNHEY and SMNVEV (reference sequence). The length of the CDR3 is 17 residues. V was shortened by 6 bases and J by 2 bases, with 17 bases between the two germline ends. The CDR3 reads CASRYLGGGPGANVLTF. The CDR3 nucleotides read TGTGCCAGCAGATACCTGGGGGGGGGGCCTGGGGCCAACGTCCTGACTTTC.

V gene TRBV24-1 combines with J gene TRBJ2-1; 7 nucleotides agree with TRBD2. Trimming removed 7 bases from V and 1 base from J; junction bases left unmatched: 9. The CDR3 has 16 residues. Germline V gives CDR1 KGHDR, CDR2 SFDVKD. The CDR3 bases are TGTGCCACCAGGCCCCGTGGCGGGAGTTCCTACAATGAGCAGTTCTTC. Translated: CATRPRGGSSYNEQFF.

V gene TRBV19 combines with J gene TRBJ2-2; the D is unclear. The ends were cut back, 3 bases at V and 5 bases at J, with 7 bases in the middle. CDR3 length: 13 amino acids. Germline V gene data show CDR1 as LNHDA and CDR2 as SQIVND (reference sequence). The CDR3 here is CASSMRDTGELFF. As DNA, the CDR3 is TGTGCCAGTAGTATGCGAGATACCGGGGAGCTGTTTTTT.

This clonotype was seen ten or more times. The chain links TRBV20-1 to TRBJ2-7; D assignment may be TRBD1 or TRBD2 (5 bases each). CDR1 DFQATT and CDR2 SNEGSKA come from the germline V gene (reference sequence). This CDR3 is built from 12 residues. V lost 3 bases to trimming and J lost 0 bases, with 6 bases between them. In DNA, the CDR3 is TGCAGTGCTAGTGGGGGCTCCTACGAGCAGTACTTC. Residues: CSASGGSYEQYF.

This clonotype was found many times. The rearrangement links TRBV3-1 to TRBJ1-5; 7 positions agree with TRBD1. Germline loops: CDR1 LGHDT, CDR2 YNNKEL (reference sequence). V shed 1 base and J 2 bases; nucleotides not matched to a gene: 8. This CDR3 region has 17 residues. In DNA form, the CDR3 reads TGTGCCAGCAGCCAAGGATCCACAGGGGTCGGCAATCAGCCCCAGCATTTT. Residues: CASSQGSTGVGNQPQHF. Combining the CDR3 with reference TRBV3-1 and TRBJ1-5 gives the whole variable domain DTAVSQTPKYLVTQMGNDKSIKCEQNLGHDTMYWYKQDSKKFLKIMFSYNNKELIINETVPNRFSPKSPDKAHLNLHINSLELGDSAVYFCASSQGSTGVGNQPQHFGDGTRLSIL.

The chain is built from TRBV6-1 and TRBJ1-3; D ambiguous. CDR1 is MNHNS, CDR2 SASEGT, per germline. The length of the CDR3 is 15 residues. The germline V and J ends were trimmed by 6 bases and 0 bases, with 12 bases remaining between them. Written as DNA, the CDR3 is TGTGCCAGCAGCTTAAGACCCACCTCTGGAAACACCATATATTTT. Translating gives CASSLRPTSGNTIYF.

This clonotype was seen at least ten times. The J gene is TRBJ2-7, the V gene TRBV7-9; the match to TRBD2 covers 13 bases. The germline V gene has CDR1 SEHNR and CDR2 FQNEAQ (reference sequence). Germline trimming cut 4 bases from V and 2 bases from J; bases unmatched to any gene: 5. The CDR3 has 16 amino acids. CDR3 DNA: TGTGCCAGCAGCTACCAAGGACTAGCGGGGGCCTACGAGCAGTACTTC. It specifies CASSYQGLAGAYEQYF.

Comments on this clonotype: A read error may explain this, as a much larger clone is one base away. The rearrangement links TRBV20-1 to TRBJ2-3; 11 nucleotides line up with TRBD2. This CDR3 has 16 residues. V lost 4 bases to trimming and J lost 0 bases; unmatched junction nucleotides: 6. CDR1 is DFQATT and CDR2 is SNEGSKA in the germline V gene (reference sequence). Written as DNA, the CDR3 is TGCAGTGCTACAGGGACTAGCGGCATTAGCACAGATACGCAGTATTTT. Protein sequence: CSATGTSGISTDTQYF.

This clonotype appeared many times. The chain recombines TRBV20-1 with TRBJ2-7; D might be TRBD1 (8 bases). Per germline, CDR1 DFQATT and CDR2 SNEGSKA (reference sequence). The CDR3 spans 12 residues. The ends were cut back, 7 bases at V and 4 bases at J, with 14 bases in the middle. DNA of the CDR3: TGCAGTGTGGACAGGGAGGGGTACGAGCAGTACTTC. Encoded protein: CSVDREGYEQYF.

In its sample, this clonotype was seen many times. The chain links TRBV20-1 to TRBJ2-5; 7 positions match TRBD2. The CDR3 sequence is 15 residues long. Trimming took 7 bases from V and 1 from J; bases not matched to a gene: 12. In germline, CDR1 is DFQATT, CDR2 SNEGSKA (reference sequence). The chain's CDR3 is CSGTGGSEFQETQYF. The CDR3 nucleotides are TGCAGTGGCACAGGCGGGAGCGAATTCCAAGAGACCCAGTACTTC.

Regarding this clonotype: This could be a read error, since a much larger clone is one nucleotide away. The genes are TRBV28 and TRBJ2-1; tentative D call: TRBD2 (5 bases). Trimming removed 5 bases from V and 6 bases from J, with 14 bases in between. Looked up from germline, CDR1 is MDHEN and CDR2 is SYDVKM. The CDR3 runs 14 residues. As DNA, the CDR3 is TGTGCCAGCAGTCAAGACTACCCCGCCAATGAGCAGTTCTTC. Its translation is CASSQDYPANEQFF.

This sequence joins TRBV6-1 and TRBJ2-7; 7 nucleotides align to TRBD1. CDR1 and CDR2 (germline): MNHNS, SASEGT. CDR3 length: 16 amino acids. Trimming took 7 bases from V and 6 from J; bases not matched to a gene: 18. The DNA for the CDR3 is TGTGCCAGCATTTTAAACCCGGGACAGCCCAAGGCCGAGCAGTACTTC. It codes for CASILNPGQPKAEQYF.

This clonotype occurred a few times. The chain employs TRBV7-3 and TRBJ2-7; D perhaps matches TRBD2 (5 bases). V gave up 5 bases and J gave up 4 bases, with 21 bases separating them. CDR3 length: 16 residues. Germline loops: CDR1 SGHTA, CDR2 FQGTGA. The CDR3 sequence: CASSPSGTGIRYEQYF. The CDR3 region has the DNA TGTGCCAGCAGCCCCAGCGGTACGGGGATAAGATACGAGCAGTACTTC. Full variable domain (missing parts from reference TRBV7-3 and TRBJ2-7): GAGVSQTPSNKVTEKGKYVELRCDPISGHTALYWYRQSLGQGPEFLIYFQGTGAADDSGLPNDRFFAVRPEGSVSTLKIQRTERGDSAVYLCASSPSGTGIRYEQYFGPGTRLTVT.

Of note for this clonotype: This sequence may be a read error, since a much larger clone differs from it by one base. The genes are TRBV27 and TRBJ1-2, with 8 bases aligning to TRBD1. CDR1 is MNHEY and CDR2 is SMNVEV in the germline V gene (reference sequence). The CDR3 length is 14 residues. The DNA of the CDR3 is TGTGCCAGCAGTCCACAGGACAGGGCAACTGGCTGCACCTTC. Translation: CASSPQDRATGCTF.

V usage is TRBV5-1 and J usage is TRBJ2-7; D might be TRBD2 (6 bases). This CDR3 has 13 amino acids. Germline CDR1 and CDR2: SGHRS and YFSETQ. The V end lost 4 bases, the J end lost 9 bases, and 17 bases lay between the germline ends. CDR3 sequence: CASSQDLTGGQYF. The CDR3 DNA is TGCGCCAGCAGCCAGGACCTCACCGGGGGGCAGTACTTC.

This clonotype was seen at least ten times. The chain uses TRBV7-3 and TRBJ2-7, with 7 nucleotides matching TRBD1. CDR3 length: 13 amino acids. CDR1 and CDR2 from the germline V gene are SGHTA and FQGTGA. V shed 6 bases and J 2 bases; nucleotides not matched to a gene: 4. CDR3 sequence (DNA): TGTGCCAGCAGTTACGGGACAGCCTACGAGCAGTACTTC. Encoded protein: CASSYGTAYEQYF.

The chain links TRBV11-2 to TRBJ2-1, with D perhaps matching TRBD2 (6 bases). Germline lookup yields CDR1 SGHAT and CDR2 FQNNGV. The CDR3 runs 13 residues. Trimming removed 4 bases at V and 15 bases at J, with 19 bases between. CDR3 protein: CASSSPIERVPFF. The CDR3 bases are TGTGCCAGCAGCTCCCCCATTGAGCGGGTTCCGTTCTTC.

This clonotype was recorded once. The chain couples TRBV5-4 to TRBJ2-7, with unresolved D. This CDR3 region has 15 residues. V lost 0 bases and J 0 bases, leaving 10 bases between the germline ends. Per the germline V gene, CDR1 is SGHNT and CDR2 is YYREEE (reference sequence). The CDR3 is CASSLAVGSSYEQYF. The CDR3 DNA reads TGTGCCAGCAGCTTGGCGGTGGGAAGCTCCTACGAGCAGTACTTC.

This clonotype has a handful of counts. V and J are TRBV20-1 and TRBJ2-1, with 14 bases identical to TRBD2. The CDR3 loop spans 16 amino acids. The germline V gene has CDR1 DFQATT and CDR2 SNEGSKA (reference sequence). The V segment lost 6 bases and the J segment 4 bases; nucleotides outside the gene matches: 8. The CDR3 is CSAALRTSGGYNEQFF. The CDR3, as DNA: TGCAGTGCGGCCTTACGGACTAGCGGGGGGTACAATGAGCAGTTCTTC.

In this sample, this clonotype turned up a few times. V and J are TRBV4-1 and TRBJ2-7; D is tentatively TRBD1 or TRBD2 (6 bases each). The CDR3 has 15 amino acids. V lost 0 bases to trimming and J lost 4 bases, with 13 bases between them. The germline V gene encodes CDR1 MGHRA and CDR2 YSYEKL. The DNA of the CDR3 is TGCGCCAGCAGCCAAGAACAGGGCGGGGCGTACGAGCAGTACTTC. It yields the protein CASSQEQGGAYEQYF.